This T cell receptor beta chain was recovered during a study of blood T cell repertoires in COVID-19. Germline CDR1 reads LGHNT; CDR2 reads FRNRAP. The V end was cut by 2 bases, the J end by 0 bases, with 3 bases between. The CDR3 length is 13 residues. Sequenced by immunoSEQ multiplex PCR; TCRdb stores in-frame clones only, minus some. The sample records 200,000 to 250,000 clones, less than 90% being singletons. The clonotype comes from a woman aged 55-69 years who had recovered from COVID-19. The chain is built from TRBV12-5 and TRBJ2-3; D not resolved. Sequencing used peripheral blood. The CDR3 sequence is CASGLPSTDTQYF. The CDR3 DNA follows: TGTGCTAGTGGTTTGCCAAGCACAGATACGCAGTATTTT.